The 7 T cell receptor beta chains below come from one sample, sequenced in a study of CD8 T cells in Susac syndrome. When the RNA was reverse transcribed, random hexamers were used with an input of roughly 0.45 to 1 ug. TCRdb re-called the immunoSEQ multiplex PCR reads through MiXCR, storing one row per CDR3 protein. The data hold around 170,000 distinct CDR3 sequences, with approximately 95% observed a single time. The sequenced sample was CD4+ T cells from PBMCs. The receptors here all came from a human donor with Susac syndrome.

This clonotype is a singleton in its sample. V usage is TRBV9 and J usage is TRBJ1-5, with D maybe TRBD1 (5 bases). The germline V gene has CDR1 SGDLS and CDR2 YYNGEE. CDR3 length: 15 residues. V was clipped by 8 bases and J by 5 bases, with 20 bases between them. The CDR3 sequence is CASAAGTSPDQPQHF. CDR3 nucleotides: TGTGCCAGTGCTGCCGGGACTTCTCCCGATCAGCCCCAGCATTTT.

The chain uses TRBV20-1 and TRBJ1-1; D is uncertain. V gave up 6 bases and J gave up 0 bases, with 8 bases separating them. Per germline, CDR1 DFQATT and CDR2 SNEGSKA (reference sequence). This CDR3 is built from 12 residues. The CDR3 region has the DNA TGCAGTGCCACTGAAATGAACACTGAAGCTTTCTTT. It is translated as CSATEMNTEAFF.

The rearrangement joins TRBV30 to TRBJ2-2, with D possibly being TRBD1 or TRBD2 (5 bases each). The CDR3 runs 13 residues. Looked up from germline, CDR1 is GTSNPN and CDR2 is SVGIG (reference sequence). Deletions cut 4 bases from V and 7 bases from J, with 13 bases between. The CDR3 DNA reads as TGTGCCTGGACAGGGAGAAGTAGCGGGGAGCTGTTTTTT. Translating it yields CAWTGRSSGELFF.

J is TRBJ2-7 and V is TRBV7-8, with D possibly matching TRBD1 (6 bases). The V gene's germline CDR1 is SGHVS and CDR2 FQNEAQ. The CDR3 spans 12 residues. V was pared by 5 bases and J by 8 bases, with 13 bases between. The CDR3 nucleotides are TGTGCCAGCAGCGTAGATCGGGACAAGCAGTACTTC. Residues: CASSVDRDKQYF. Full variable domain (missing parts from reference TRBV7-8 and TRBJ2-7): GAGVSQSPRYKVAKRGQDVALRCDPISGHVSLFWYQQALGQGPEFLTYFQNEAQLDKSGLPSDRFFAERPEGSVSTLKIQRTQQEDSAVYLCASSVDRDKQYFGPGTRLTVT.

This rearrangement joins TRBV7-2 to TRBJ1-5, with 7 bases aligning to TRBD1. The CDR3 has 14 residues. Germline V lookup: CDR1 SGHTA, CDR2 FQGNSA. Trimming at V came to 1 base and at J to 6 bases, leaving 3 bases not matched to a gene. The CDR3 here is CASSLVQGGQPQHF. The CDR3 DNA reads TGTGCCAGCAGCTTAGTTCAGGGGGGTCAGCCCCAGCATTTT.

The CDR3 DNA reads TGTGCCAGCAGTACAACCCAGGGGAGCCACGAGCAGTACTTC. Translated, it gives CASSTTQGSHEQYF. The chain links TRBV6-1 to TRBJ2-7; D might be TRBD1 (6 bases). The length of the CDR3 is 14 residues. Deletions cut 5 bases from V and 5 bases from J, with 16 bases between. In germline, CDR1 is MNHNS, CDR2 SASEGT.

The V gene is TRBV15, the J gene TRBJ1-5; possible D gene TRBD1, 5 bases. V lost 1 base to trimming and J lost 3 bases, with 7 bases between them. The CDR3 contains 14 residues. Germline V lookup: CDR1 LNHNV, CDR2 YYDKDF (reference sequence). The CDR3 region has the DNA TGTGCCACCAGCAGAGTGGGGGTCAATCAGCCCCAGCATTTT. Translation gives CATSRVGVNQPQHF. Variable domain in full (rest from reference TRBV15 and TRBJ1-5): DAMVIQNPRYQVTQFGKPVTLSCSQTLNHNVMYWYQQKSSQAPKLLFHYYDKDFNNEADTPDNFQSRRPNTSFCFLDIRSPGLGDTAMYLCATSRVGVNQPQHFGDGTRLSIL.